Below, 2 T cell receptor beta chains from the same sample are listed, as sequenced in a study of CD8 T cells in Susac syndrome. The authors reverse transcribed roughly 0.5 to 1 ug RNA with random hexamers. TCRdb itself ran the immunoSEQ multiplex PCR reads through MiXCR, one entry per CDR3 protein. The data show approximately 110,000 distinct CDR3 sequences, just under 95% seen once. Sequencing was carried out using CD4+ T cells from PBMCs. All receptors derive from a human donor in good health.

J is TRBJ2-3 and V is TRBV29-1, with TRBD1 matching 10 bases. After removal of 6 bases from V and 1 base from J, the junction contained 4 bases not matched to a gene. From germline, CDR1 is SQVTM and CDR2 ANQGSEA. The CDR3 has 14 amino acids. Here the CDR3 DNA reads TGCAGCGTCTCCGGGACAGGGGGCACAGATACGCAGTATTTT. As protein: CSVSGTGGTDTQYF.

V usage is TRBV7-6 and J usage is TRBJ2-3; D uncertain. CDR1 is SGHVS and CDR2 is FNYEAQ in the germline V gene. Trimming stripped 2 bases from V and 8 bases from J, with 14 bases between. This CDR3 has 14 amino acids. The CDR3 DNA sequence: TGTGCCAGCAGCTTATTTGATCGTTCGGGTACGCAGTATTTT. It is translated as CASSLFDRSGTQYF.